This TCR beta chain was sequenced in a study of T cells after yellow fever vaccination. Study details: Where fractions had low cell numbers, libraries were prepared from them with the SMART-Seq v4 Ultra Low Input RNA kit. General study findings and limits: Booster samples showed a return of most primary-vaccination clones (around 96% CD4, 85% to 90% CD8). On re-exposure, the response was weaker but peaked faster, at day 5 versus 15.

The authors made TCR cDNA by 5'RACE template switching, adding a universal primer site and UMIs. Each CDR3 protein is one row after TCRdb ran MiXCR on the 5' RACE reads. This table has 450,000 to 600,000 distinct CDR3 sequences, approximately 12% appearing once. In the case of this clonotype: Its antigen is unknown.

The source material was PBMCs, sampled on the day of the yellow fever booster vaccination. The clonotype comes from a man aged 30 to 45 who received the YFV17D yellow fever vaccine.

The CDR3 spells CSARGNIFNEQYF. CDR3 nucleotides: TGCAGTGCTAGGGGGAACATCTTCAACGAGCAGTACTTC. The V call is TRBV20-1, the J call TRBJ2-7, with D unclear. The germline V gene has CDR1 DFQATT and CDR2 SNEGSKA (reference sequence). The CDR3 totals 13 residues. V was cut by 3 bases and J by 5 bases, with 14 bases left in between.